The 11 T cell receptor beta chains below were found in one sample sequenced in a study of post-analysis software for immune sequencing data (dated by TCRdb to between 2014 and 2017). Library method: PCR. This sample was sequenced with an Illumina HiSeq 2500. To reduce PCR and sequencing biases, unique molecular identifiers were incorporated into the TCR beta cDNA libraries. TCRdb's own reprocessing of the public reads used fastp at Q25 and MiXCR and kept productive beta chains. Every CDR3 protein is listed once, alongside the most common genes and DNA of its rows. This sample is represented by under 200,000 distinct CDR3 sequences; 30% to 45% of them were singletons. Of the sample, roughly 28% falls within the top ten clones. This sample's time point label indicates: second blood draw from one MS patient after hematopoietic stem cell transplantation. Specimen: blood, collected after autologous hematopoietic stem cell transplantation. The receptors shown here come from a girl aged 5 to 17 with multiple sclerosis. Donor details come from another sample of the same person, matched by shared clones.

A few counts support this clonotype. A junction end diverges from the germline sequence, so it may reflect a read error. The chain recombines TRBV5-6 with TRBJ2-1; D gene ambiguous. The germline V gene has CDR1 SGHDT and CDR2 YYEEEE. The CDR3 has 13 amino acids. The CDR3 sequence: CASSLGSRNERFF. DNA of the CDR3: TGTGCCAGCAGCTTGGGTTCCCGCAATGAGCGGTTCTTC. The entire variable domain, with the rest obtained from reference TRBV5-6 and TRBJ2-1, is as follows: DAGVTQSPTHLIKTRGQQVTLRCSPKSGHDTVSWYQQALGQGPQFIFQYYEEEERQRGNFPDRFSGHQFPNYSSELNVNALLLGDSALYLCASSLGSRNERFFGPGTRLTVL.

This clonotype was observed a handful of times. The gene calls are TRBV24-1 and TRBJ2-1; maybe TRBD2 (6 bases). CDR1 is KGHDR and CDR2 is SFDVKD in the germline V gene. V was trimmed by 9 bases and J by 5 bases, leaving 10 bases between them. There are 12 residues in the CDR3. DNA of the CDR3: TGTGCCACCGGGACTTACGACAATGAGCAGTTCTTC. This codes for CATGTYDNEQFF.

In nucleotides, the CDR3 is TGTGCCAGCTCACCAGGGCAGGGGACTAATCAGCCCCAGCATTTT. This sequence encodes CASSPGQGTNQPQHF. The chain carries TRBV18 and TRBJ1-5; D might be TRBD1 (6 bases). Trimming pared 2 bases from V and 4 bases from J, leaving 12 bases between. Germline CDR1 and CDR2: KGHSH and LQKENI. The CDR3 has 15 amino acids.

A note on this clonotype: It is unclear where the CDR3 begins or ends on the DNA, so no DNA is shown, and the CDR3 is as TCRdb lists it. The chain recombines TRBV20-1 with TRBJ2-5; the D call of TRBD1 is as the table states it, not checked on the DNA. The CDR3 is 20 amino acids in total, end residues counted. Germline V gives CDR1 DFQATT, CDR2 SNEGSKA (reference sequence). This CDR3 reads CSALEEKLFFGRGTLETQYF.

On this clonotype: A read error may account for a junction end that differs from germline. The chain links TRBV4-1 to TRBJ1-2, with TRBD1 matching 8 bases. This CDR3 has 14 residues. CDR1 MGHRA and CDR2 YSYEKL come from the germline V gene. The CDR3 loop is CASSRVGGPDRGFF. Written as DNA, the CDR3 is TGCGCCAGCAGCCGGGTTGGGGGGCCAGACAGGGGATTCTTC.

This clonotype appeared a few times. This sequence joins TRBV7-2 and TRBJ2-3; 7 bases are shared with TRBD2. J lost 2 bases, V lost 1 base, and 6 bases had no gene match. The CDR3 contains 16 residues. Germline V gene data show CDR1 as SGHTA and CDR2 as FQGNSA. CDR3: CASSLVAGAFTDTQYF. The DNA of the CDR3 is TGTGCCAGCAGCTTAGTCGCGGGAGCCTTCACAGATACGCAGTATTTT.

The J gene is TRBJ2-5, the V gene TRBV7-8; 7 bases are a match to TRBD1. Germline V lookup: CDR1 SGHVS, CDR2 FQNEAQ. The J segment lost 13 bases and the V segment lost 5 bases, leaving 19 bases of the junction unmatched. This CDR3 contains 15 residues. CDR3: CASSPYGTGEGKRYF. The CDR3 nucleotides read TGTGCCAGCAGCCCATATGGAACAGGGGAAGGTAAACGGTACTTC.

The genes are TRBV6-5 and TRBJ2-5; 10 nucleotides match TRBD2. Germline V lookup: CDR1 MNHEY, CDR2 SVGAGI. The V gene end was trimmed by 6 bases and the J gene end by 4 bases; junction bases not matched to a gene: 2. This CDR3 spans 13 amino acids. The CDR3 nucleotides are TGTGCCAGCAGCCGGACTAGCGGAGAGACCCAGTACTTC. Amino acid sequence: CASSRTSGETQYF.

Only a few counts were recorded for this clonotype. The chain joins TRBV5-1 to TRBJ2-7; possible D gene TRBD2, 6 bases. CDR1 and CDR2 (germline): SGHRS, YFSETQ. This CDR3 is built from 14 residues. Trimming removed 4 bases from V and 5 bases from J, with 16 bases in between. The CDR3 is CASSIGRSGNEQYF. The CDR3, as DNA: TGCGCCAGCAGCATAGGACGTAGCGGCAACGAGCAGTACTTC.

V is TRBV6-1 and J is TRBJ1-1; no definite D call. This CDR3 spans 14 amino acids. V shed 7 bases and J shed 0 bases, with 12 bases lying between them. Germline V gives CDR1 MNHNS, CDR2 SASEGT. The CDR3 sequence is CASTLVYMNTEAFF. The DNA for the CDR3 is TGTGCCAGCACTTTGGTTTACATGAACACTGAAGCTTTCTTT.

The chain links TRBV6-2 or TRBV6-3 to TRBJ1-5, with D uncertain. Trimming removed 7 bases at V and 6 bases at J, with 10 bases between. CDR3 length: 12 residues. Per germline, CDR1 MNHEY and CDR2 SVGEGT. CDR3 sequence: CASKTSSQPQHF. The CDR3 DNA sequence: TGTGCCAGCAAAACCTCCTCTCAGCCCCAGCATTTT.